These T cell receptor beta chains were read from a single sample in a study of blood T cell repertoires in COVID-19. TCRdb's copy holds only in-frame clones and misses some; the assay was immunoSEQ multiplex PCR. This table has over 150,000 clones, about 80% appearing once. Material for sequencing was peripheral blood. The receptors derive from a woman between 65 and 79 years old with acute or convalescent COVID-19. CDR3s leave out the opening cysteine and the closing phenylalanine or tryptophan.

J gene | V gene | CDR3 protein
TRBJ1-2 | TRBV2 | ASSWDRGNYGYT
TRBJ1-5 | TRBV7-8 | ASSPDRGLGQPQH
TRBJ1-6 | TRBV5-6 | ASSLGAGPLH
TRBJ1-5 | TRBV24-1 | ATSLGGAGSSLGNQPQH
TRBJ2-7 | TRBV5-4 | ASRQGFSYEQY
TRBJ1-3 | TRBV12-5 | ASGFSNRGEPTIY
TRBJ2-3 | TRBV29-1 | SASRGDTQY
TRBJ2-5 | TRBV7-9 | ASSLPAGGVKETQY
TRBJ1-1 | TRBV4-1 | ASSQDLILALTEAF
TRBJ1-1 | TRBV7-2 | ASSLVTGGTEAF